The T cell receptor (beta chain) under discussion was sequenced for a study of blood T cell repertoires in COVID-19. Some clones are missing from TCRdb's copy, which holds only in-frame ones; the method was immunoSEQ multiplex PCR. The sample contains approximately 340,000 clones, 90% to 95% of which appear only once. The CDR3 loop spans 15 amino acids. Germline CDR1 LNHDA, CDR2 SQIVND (reference sequence). The germline V and J ends were trimmed by 3 bases and 4 bases, with 15 bases remaining between them. The origin of this receptor is a woman in her thirties or forties who had been exposed to COVID-19. The specimen sequenced was PBMCs or T cells enriched from blood (not recorded which). The chain employs TRBV19 and TRBJ1-1; no firm D call. CDR3 residues: CASSISGVASTEAFF. CDR3 nucleotide sequence: TGTGCCAGTAGTATCTCTGGGGTAGCGAGCACTGAAGCTTTCTTT.